This T cell receptor beta chain was found in a study of T cells in localized non-small cell lung cancer. The study, taken as a whole, reports: Uninvolved adjacent lung had more T cell clonality than any other tissue, topping tumor.

The length of the CDR3 is 14 residues. Germline V gives CDR1 LGHNA, CDR2 YNFKEQ. The V end was cut by 1 base, the J end by 7 bases, with 11 bases between. A word on this clone: The target antigen is unknown.

Using immunoSEQ multiplex PCR, the repertoire was profiled, and TCRdb retains in-frame clones only, with some absent. The sample consists of more than 30,000 clones, roughly nine tenths of them appearing once. The input for sequencing was peripheral blood mononuclear cells, taken before any cancer treatment. The receptor comes from a man between 40 and 70 years old with stage III lung adenocarcinoma. The V gene is TRBV4-2, the J gene TRBJ2-1, with a weak D call TRBD2 (5 bases). CDR3 sequence (DNA): TGTGCCAGCAGCCAAGGAGAGGACTCAAATGAGCAGTTCTTC. Residues: CASSQGEDSNEQFF.